Following are 14 T cell receptor beta chains from one sample sequenced in a study of T cell responses to AZD1222 COVID-19 vaccine. Sequencing was performed with immunoSEQ multiplex PCR; in TCRdb, only in-frame clones are kept and a portion is missing. The table shows around 59,000 clones, with roughly nine tenths occurring only once. Sequenced here: peripheral blood, sampled 28 days after the second AZD1222 dose. These receptors all stem from an adult who received the AZD1222 COVID-19 vaccine.

The V call is TRBV7-3, the J call TRBJ2-3; TRBD2 matches 11 bases. CDR1 and CDR2 (germline): SGHTA, FQGTGA. The CDR3 consists of 18 residues. Unmatched junction bases numbered 12, after V lost 5 bases and J lost 2 bases. Here the CDR3 reads CASSPRPLAGGSTDTQYF. For the CDR3, the DNA is TGTGCCAGCAGCCCGAGACCCCTAGCGGGGGGTTCCACAGATACGCAGTATTTT.

The chain joins TRBV11-2 to TRBJ2-1; 8 bases align to TRBD2. V gave up 2 bases and J gave up 6 bases; unmatched junction bases: 15. Germline V gives CDR1 SGHAT, CDR2 FQNNGV. The CDR3 sequence is 18 residues long. The CDR3 coding sequence is TGTGCCAGCAGCTTATTGGGACTAGGGGTGGGGGTCGGCAATGAGCAGTTCTTC. Protein product: CASSLLGLGVGVGNEQFF.

V is TRBV5-1 and J is TRBJ1-5; D not certain. This CDR3 spans 18 amino acids. CDR1 SGHRS and CDR2 YFSETQ come from the germline V gene. The ends were cut back, 3 bases at V and 3 bases at J, with 22 bases in the middle. The CDR3 DNA reads TGCGCCAGCAGCTATACGGGCTTGGGCGTAGTACACAATCAGCCCCAGCATTTT. The encoded protein is CASSYTGLGVVHNQPQHF.

V gene TRBV7-8 combines with J gene TRBJ2-7; 11 bases fit TRBD1. V lost 0 bases and J lost 3; bases outside the gene matches: 7. CDR1 and CDR2 from the germline V gene are SGHVS and FQNEAQ. This CDR3 contains 17 residues. The CDR3 nucleotides read TGTGCCAGCAGCTTAGCCGGACAGGGGGCAATACTCTACGAGCAGTACTTC. This sequence encodes CASSLAGQGAILYEQYF.

The chain is built from TRBV28 and TRBJ2-3; D is unclear. The CDR3 loop spans 16 amino acids. V shed 2 bases and J shed 0 bases, with 12 bases lying between them. Germline V lookup: CDR1 MDHEN, CDR2 SYDVKM. The CDR3 loop is CASSLRTATSTDTQYF. CDR3 DNA: TGTGCCAGCAGTTTAAGGACGGCAACTAGCACAGATACGCAGTATTTT.

This clone was recorded a few times. J is TRBJ2-2 and V is TRBV4-3; 7 bases are a match to TRBD1. There are 19 residues in the CDR3. V lost 0 bases and J lost 7; bases outside the gene matches: 17. CDR1 and CDR2 (germline): LGHNA, YSLEER. The CDR3 region is CASSQEVPGAAGGGGELFF. DNA for the CDR3: TGCGCCAGCAGCCAAGAAGTCCCCGGGGCGGCAGGGGGTGGCGGGGAGCTGTTTTTT.

V is TRBV7-2 and J is TRBJ2-7; 16 nucleotides agree with TRBD2. The germline V gene encodes CDR1 SGHTA and CDR2 FQGNSA. V dropped 3 bases and J dropped 12; count of bases not matched to a gene: 2. The CDR3 extends over 13 amino acids. The CDR3 reads CASSFGTSGRVYF. The CDR3 coding sequence is TGTGCCAGCAGCTTTGGGACTAGCGGGAGGGTGTACTTC.

CDR3 loop: CASSLEWSRLRQFF. In nucleotides, the CDR3 is TGTGCCAGCAGCTTAGAGTGGTCCCGCTTGCGGCAGTTCTTC. The gene calls are TRBV7-2 and TRBJ2-1; no clear D. In germline, CDR1 is SGHTA, CDR2 FQGNSA. The CDR3 spans 14 residues. Trimming pared 1 base from V and 12 bases from J, leaving 16 bases between.

The chain has TRBV6-5 and TRBJ2-3, with TRBD1 matching over 8 bases. The CDR3 contains 15 residues. J gave up 0 bases and V 6 bases, and 5 bases lay outside the gene matches. CDR1 is MNHEY, CDR2 SVGAGI, per germline. Here the CDR3 DNA reads TGTGCCAGCAGAATTCAGGGGGCCAGCACAGATACGCAGTATTTT. The encoded protein is CASRIQGASTDTQYF.

V usage is TRBV19 and J usage is TRBJ2-2; 7 positions match TRBD2. Germline trimming cut 0 bases from V and 2 bases from J; bases unmatched to any gene: 6. CDR3 length: 17 residues. The germline CDR1 and CDR2 sequences are LNHDA and SQIVND (reference sequence). CDR3 protein: CASSIDWLAVNTGELFF. The CDR3 DNA reads as TGTGCCAGTAGTATAGATTGGCTAGCGGTAAACACCGGGGAGCTGTTTTTT.

The rearrangement joins TRBV6-5 to TRBJ2-7, with 8 bases aligning to TRBD2. J lost 8 bases, V lost 2 bases, and 11 bases had no gene match. There are 15 residues in the CDR3. From germline, CDR1 is MNHEY and CDR2 SVGAGI. Here the CDR3 DNA reads TGTGCCAGCAGTTACGATAGCGGGACAATTGTAAAGCAGTACTTC. Its protein product is CASSYDSGTIVKQYF.

The chain carries TRBV5-4 and TRBJ2-3, with 10 bases lining up with TRBD2. Germline CDR1 reads SGHNT; CDR2 reads YYREEE (reference sequence). The CDR3 spans 16 residues. J lost 3 bases, V lost 8 bases, and 12 bases had no gene match. This CDR3 reads CASNWASGSFTDTQYF. CDR3 in DNA: TGTGCCAGTAACTGGGCTAGCGGGAGTTTTACAGATACGCAGTATTTT.

The chain carries TRBV9 and TRBJ1-2; D unresolved. The germline V gene has CDR1 SGDLS and CDR2 YYNGEE. Trimming removed 0 bases from V and 8 bases from J, with 11 bases in between. This CDR3 spans 13 amino acids. As DNA, the CDR3 is TGTGCCAGCAGCGTAGGAGGCAGCTCAGGCTACACCTTC. It encodes CASSVGGSSGYTF. The entire variable domain, with the rest obtained from reference TRBV9 and TRBJ1-2, is as follows: DSGVTQTPKHLITATGQRVTLRCSPRSGDLSVYWYQQSLDQGLQFLIQYYNGEERAKGNILERFSAQQFPDLHSELNLSSLELGDSALYFCASSVGGSSGYTFGSGTRLTVV.

The J gene is TRBJ2-7, the V gene TRBV19, with unresolved D. This CDR3 spans 12 amino acids. Trimming left V 7 bases short and J 0 bases short, with 7 bases between. CDR1 is LNHDA, CDR2 SQIVND, per germline (reference sequence). CDR3 nucleotides: TGTGCCAGTACCGGGCTCTCCTACGAGCAGTACTTC. Residues: CASTGLSYEQYF. The full variable domain, in which reference TRBV19 and TRBJ2-7 provide the parts outside the CDR3, is DGGITQSPKYLFRKEGQNVTLSCEQNLNHDAMYWYRQDPGQGLRLIYYSQIVNDFQKGDIAEGYSVSREKKESFPLTVTSAQKNPTAFYLCASTGLSYEQYFGPGTRLTVT.